A selection of T cell receptor beta chains follows, all from one sample in a study of early T cells in non-severe SARS-CoV-2 infection. Each CDR3 protein is one row after TCRdb ran MiXCR on the 5' RACE reads. The repertoire includes 45,000 to 50,000 distinct CDR3 sequences, roughly 6.5% of them detected once, and less than 3.5% sits in the top ten. The sample here was whole blood, taken at baseline. These receptors were collected from an adult who was a healthcare worker with PCR-confirmed SARS-CoV-2 infection or an uninfected control (not recorded which). Each CDR3 is given with its conserved first and last residue. Fields, in order: clone size, V gene, D gene, J gene, CDR3 length, CDR3 protein, CDR3 DNA. A D gene is named only where the DNA matches it firmly. The size of a clone is reported for some rows only, either as once, few or many, or as a class for expanded clones.

.,TRBV7-3,TRBD2,TRBJ2-3,15,CASSPQLAAADTQYF,TGTGCCAGCAGCCCTCAGCTAGCGGCGGCAGATACGCAGTATTTT
.,TRBV16,.,TRBJ1-2,15,CASSPRTEDIYGYTF,TGTGCCAGCAGCCCCAGGACAGAGGATATCTATGGCTACACCTTC
many,TRBV4-3,.,TRBJ1-2,13,CASSQGAEWGYTF,TGCGCCAGCAGCCAAGGAGCGGAATGGGGCTACACCTTC
many,TRBV7-8,.,TRBJ2-6,14,CASNLRSGANVLTF,TGTGCCAGCAACCTGCGGTCTGGGGCCAACGTCCTGACTTTC
.,TRBV5-8,TRBD2,TRBJ2-1,17,CASSLKTSGGSYNEQFF,TGTGCCAGCAGCCTAAAGACTAGCGGGGGGTCCTACAATGAGCAGTTCTTC
.,TRBV7-6,TRBD1,TRBJ1-2,16,CASSSIAGQGRNGYTF,TGTGCCAGCAGCTCTATCGCCGGACAGGGGCGAAATGGCTACACCTTC
few,TRBV5-4,.,TRBJ1-1,15,CASSGTSRGGTEAFF,TGTGCCAGCAGCGGGACTTCTAGGGGGGGCACTGAAGCTTTCTTT
.,TRBV11-3,TRBD2,TRBJ2-1,18,CASSLEPGGGALANEQFF,TGTGCCAGCAGCTTAGAGCCGGGCGGGGGGGCCTTAGCCAATGAGCAGTTCTTC
few,TRBV4-3,TRBD1,TRBJ2-2,17,CASSQGPGQGDNGELFF,TGCGCCAGCAGCCAAGGACCGGGACAGGGAGATAACGGGGAGCTGTTTTTT
once,TRBV12-3/TRBV12-4,.,TRBJ1-6,13,CASSFPRGSPLHF,TGTGCCAGCAGTTTCCCTAGGGGTTCACCCCTCCACTTT
.,TRBV7-9,TRBD1,TRBJ1-5,16,CASSSSGGLSNQPQHF,TGTGCCAGCAGCTCCTCAGGGGGATTGAGCAATCAGCCCCAGCATTTT
few,TRBV5-1,TRBD1,TRBJ1-2,15,CASSSGQGIPGGYTF,TGCGCCAGCAGCTCCGGACAGGGGATTCCTGGTGGCTACACCTTC
many,TRBV5-1,.,TRBJ2-7,12,CASSLDGYEQYF,TGCGCCAGCAGCTTGGACGGGTACGAGCAGTACTTC
.,TRBV24-1,.,TRBJ2-3,15,CATSEPKGGTDTQYF,TGTGCCACCAGTGAGCCTAAGGGGGGCACAGATACGCAGTATTTT